These 6 T cell receptor beta chains were sequenced from one sample in a study of T cells in Graves' hyperthyroidism and ophthalmopathy. RNA transcripts yielded amplified TCR beta CDR3 regions. HTBI primers were employed in a first-round RT-PCR of the TCR CDR3. Each CDR3 protein is one row after TCRdb ran MiXCR on the multiplex PCR reads. The repertoire has around 620,000 distinct CDR3 sequences, more than 13% of them found once; the top ten carry about 6.6%. Material for sequencing was blood. The source of these receptors is a woman aged 18-29 years with Graves' ophthalmopathy.

This clonotype has ten or more counts. The CDR3 coding sequence is TGCAGTGCTCCCGGGGGGGGGGGCACTGAAGCTTTCTTT. It yields the protein CSAPGGGGTEAFF. The chain is built from TRBV20-1 and TRBJ1-1; maybe TRBD1 (5 bases). The germline V gene encodes CDR1 DFQATT and CDR2 SNEGSKA (reference sequence). The CDR3 is 13 residues long. The V gene lost 5 bases and the J gene lost 4 bases, with 14 bases spanning the gap.

This clonotype occurred many times. The rearrangement links TRBV7-3 to TRBJ1-1; D remains ambiguous. The CDR3 has 12 residues. Trimming removed 4 bases from V and 8 bases from J, with 11 bases in between. Per germline, CDR1 SGHTA and CDR2 FQGTGA. In nucleotides, the CDR3 is TGTGCCAGCAGCTCAATCCCGGGCGAAGCTTTCTTT. Residues: CASSSIPGEAFF.

This clonotype was counted a few times. The junction departs from the called germline gene at one end, perhaps through a read error. This chain uses TRBV4-1 with TRBJ2-7; D is perhaps TRBD1 (6 bases). Germline V lookup: CDR1 MGHRA, CDR2 YSYEKL. The length of the CDR3 is 15 residues. The CDR3 region is CASRQDGRTDYEQYF. DNA for the CDR3: TGCGCCAGCAGGCAAGATGGAAGGACAGACTACGAGCAGTACTTC.

Points on this clonotype: One end of the junction is discordant with germline, which a read error may explain. The V and J genes are TRBV18 and TRBJ1-6; tentatively, D is TRBD1 (5 bases). The CDR3 is made up of 15 amino acids. The germline V gene encodes CDR1 KGHSH and CDR2 LQKENI. CDR3 protein: CASSPRGMGDSALHF. The CDR3 DNA reads as TGTGCCAGCTCTCCACGGGGCATGGGAGATTCGGCCCTCCACTTT.

This clonotype turned up a few times. A much larger clone differs from this one at a single base, so this may be a read error. This chain uses TRBV6-1 with TRBJ1-1; TRBD1 is a possible D gene (5 bases). The CDR3 has 13 residues. Germline V gene data show CDR1 as MNHNS and CDR2 as SASEGT. As DNA, the CDR3 is TGTGCCAGCAGTGAAGGGGGCAGGCGAGGAGCTTCCTTT. Its translation: CASSEGGRRGASF.

In this sample, this clonotype turned up a few times. The V call is TRBV14, the J call TRBJ2-2, with 9 bases that match TRBD1. This CDR3 has 17 residues. Trimming cost V 0 bases and J 6 bases; bases outside gene matches: 8. CDR1 is SGHDN, CDR2 FVKESK, per germline. The CDR3 region is CASSQDFWGDRAGELFF. In DNA, the CDR3 is TGTGCCAGCAGCCAAGATTTTTGGGGGGACAGGGCCGGGGAGCTGTTTTTT.